This T cell receptor (beta chain) was identified during a study of control samples from healthy donors and cancer patients. Some clones are missing from TCRdb's copy, which holds only in-frame ones; the method was immunoSEQ multiplex PCR. The table lists about 95,000 clones, around 81% of them singletons. To note about this clone: The germline gene is not matched at one end of the junction; a read error may be the cause.

This CDR3 spans 17 amino acids. Germline loops: CDR1 LNHDA, CDR2 SQIVND (reference sequence). The receptor was isolated from a young man in good health. Source material: blood. The genes are TRBV19 and TRBJ2-1; TRBD2 aligns across 13 bases. The CDR3 sequence: CASSSLAGGISYNGQFF. The CDR3 DNA reads TGTGCCAGTAGTTCACTAGCGGGGGGGATATCCTACAATGGGCAGTTCTTC.